This T cell receptor (beta chain) was sequenced for a study of blood T cell repertoires in COVID-19. This CDR3 contains 15 residues. Trimming took 6 bases from V and 2 from J; bases not matched to a gene: 7. Looked up from germline, CDR1 is MNHNS and CDR2 is SASEGT. The data were produced by immunoSEQ multiplex PCR, yet TCRdb's version contains in-frame clones alone and is incomplete. The sample includes over 95,000 clones, about 85% seen only once; the top ten take 1.5% to 1.9%. The sequenced sample was peripheral blood. This clonotype originated in a man between 45 and 60 years old with acute or convalescent COVID-19. This chain joins TRBV6-1 and TRBJ1-2; 9 nucleotides match TRBD1. CDR3 region: CASRQTGGSNYGYTF. In DNA form, the CDR3 reads TGTGCCAGCAGACAAACAGGGGGCTCAAACTATGGCTACACCTTC.